This is a list of T cell receptor beta chains from one sample in a study of T cell responses to AZD1222 COVID-19 vaccine. The data were produced by immunoSEQ multiplex PCR, yet TCRdb's version contains in-frame clones alone and is incomplete. The sample holds roughly 110,000 clones, about 90% seen once. The sequencing here drew on peripheral blood, taken 28 days after the second AZD1222 dose. Receptors were obtained from an adult who received the AZD1222 COVID-19 vaccine. Each CDR3 is given with its conserved first and last residue. The D gene is left open where the match is weak. The size field is filled for only some rows; it gives once, few, many or a size class.

>TRBV13|TRBJ2-2|-|TRBD1|16
CASSLGRTGFTGELFF
TGTGCCAGCAGCTTAGGAAGGACAGGATTCACCGGGGAGCTGTTTTTT
>TRBV5-1|TRBJ2-3|-|TRBD2|16
CASSQSGGASTDTQYF
TGCGCCAGCAGCCAGAGCGGGGGGGCTAGCACAGATACGCAGTATTTT
>TRBV11-3|TRBJ2-2|-|TRBD2|16
CASSSISGKGAGELFF
TGTGCCAGCAGCTCAATTAGCGGGAAGGGGGCCGGGGAGCTGTTTTTT
>TRBV5-4|TRBJ1-2|-|-|13
CASSLDRNYGYTF
TGTGCCAGCAGCCTTGACAGGAACTATGGCTACACCTTC
>TRBV6-5|TRBJ2-7|-|TRBD1|15
CASSYLGTGVYEQYF
TGTGCCAGCAGTTACCTTGGGACAGGTGTCTACGAGCAGTACTTC
>TRBV13|TRBJ1-3|-|TRBD1|16
CASSWSGGASGNTIYF
TGTGCCAGCAGCTGGTCAGGGGGCGCCAGTGGAAACACCATATATTTT
>TRBV7-2|TRBJ1-1|-|TRBD1|14
CASSYRTGVTEAFF
TGTGCCAGCAGCTACCGAACAGGGGTAACTGAAGCTTTCTTT
>TRBV11-3|TRBJ2-2|-|-|14
CASSTTANTGELFF
TGTGCCAGCAGCACTACCGCGAACACCGGGGAGCTGTTTTTT
>TRBV27|TRBJ2-5|-|-|18
CASSFIGGGGLPGETQYF
TGTGCCAGCAGTTTCATCGGAGGGGGGGGGCTACCAGGAGAGACCCAGTACTTC
>TRBV6-2/TRBV6-3|TRBJ2-4|-|TRBD2|13
CASSYPSGSIQYF
TGTGCCAGCAGTTACCCTAGCGGGTCCATTCAGTACTTC
>TRBV5-1|TRBJ2-1|few|-|16
CASSPPGYDLKDEQFF
TGCGCCAGCAGCCCCCCTGGTTACGACCTCAAGGATGAGCAGTTCTTC
>TRBV18|TRBJ2-1|-|-|14
CASSRQGSYNEQFF
TGTGCCAGCTCACGGCAGGGCTCCTACAATGAGCAGTTCTTC
>TRBV5-1|TRBJ2-5|-|TRBD2|15
CASSKAGTSGETQYF
TGCGCCAGCAGTAAGGCCGGGACTAGCGGGGAGACCCAGTACTTC
>TRBV5-4|TRBJ2-1|-|TRBD2|14
CASRAGTTWNEQFF
TGTGCCAGCAGAGCTGGGACTACCTGGAATGAGCAGTTCTTC
>TRBV11-2|TRBJ2-2|-|-|16
CASSLDWAANTGELFF
TGTGCCAGCAGCTTAGATTGGGCCGCGAACACCGGGGAGCTGTTTTTT
>TRBV5-6|TRBJ2-7|-|-|15
CASSLGTWDSDEQYF
TGTGCCAGCAGCTTGGGAACATGGGACTCGGACGAGCAGTACTTC
>TRBV6-5|TRBJ2-1|-|-|13
CASNRLEGNEQFF
TGTGCCAGCAACCGACTAGAGGGGAATGAGCAGTTCTTC
>TRBV19|TRBJ1-4|-|TRBD1|15
CASSLSGQDNEKLFF
TGTGCCAGTAGCCTCTCTGGACAGGACAATGAAAAACTGTTTTTT
>TRBV2|TRBJ2-7|-|TRBD2|15
CASSAPSGGNYEQYF
TGTGCCAGCAGTGCCCCTAGCGGGGGGAACTACGAGCAGTACTTC
>TRBV5-6|TRBJ2-2|-|-|15
CASRRRGTNTGELFF
TGTGCCAGCAGAAGACGAGGCACTAACACCGGGGAGCTGTTTTTT
>TRBV5-1|TRBJ1-4|-|-|14
CASSSGTLYEKLFF
TGCGCCAGCAGCTCCGGGACACTGTATGAAAAACTGTTTTTT
>TRBV6-5|TRBJ2-2|-|-|13
CASSRGSTGELFF
TGTGCCAGCAGTAGAGGGTCCACCGGGGAGCTGTTTTTT
>TRBV10-2|TRBJ1-1|-|TRBD1|13
CASSTGEVTEAFF
TGCGCCAGCAGTACAGGGGAAGTCACTGAAGCTTTCTTT